This T cell receptor (beta chain) emerged from a study of blood T cell repertoires in COVID-19 (dated by TCRdb to the early 2020s). In the study overall: The collaborator samples originated in the United States, Italy and Spain and spanned the acute and convalescent phases of COVID-19. Subjects who had been exposed to COVID-19, were actively infected with it, or had recovered from it provided the deeply sampled blood TCRbeta repertoires that made up the dataset. The repertoires were released in a freely available public database intended as a resource for research on the immune response to SARS-CoV-2. The prospective study material was composed of cDNA or gDNA derived from T cells, B-cell-depleted T cells, or PBMCs. Samples were obtained from the ongoing ImmuneRACE study (first 160 participants) and from 1,254 subjects provided by 6 global collaborators. HLA class I and class II types, where available, came from metadata supplied by the sample provider rather than from assay-based typing. Sample metadata almost always included a de-identified subject ID, COVID-19 status, age in years and sex.

V is clipped by 0 bases and J by 6 bases, and the sequence between their germline boundaries is 10 bases long. Looking up the germline V gene yields CDR1 SGHRS and CDR2 YFSETQ. The CDR3 goes from the cysteine to the phenylalanine over 14 residues. Only CDR3 DNA remains: 42 bases, in frame from the first base. In Seattle, one collaborating source enrolled patients while the infection was active and tracked those patients longitudinally over the course of disease. Whole blood was collected in K2EDTA tubes by collaborating institutions according to the institutions' own protocols. For TCRbeta analysis, collaborators shipped samples as frozen whole blood, isolated PBMCs, or DNA extracted from either of those sample types. TCRbeta CDR3 regions were amplified from genomic DNA using the immunoSEQ Assay, a bias-controlled multiplex PCR. The authors' analysis ran thus. The number of nucleated cells in each sample was estimated from the amplification of reference gene primers within the assay. Sequence reads were collapsed and filtered to measure the absolute abundance of every unique TCRbeta CDR3 rearrangement. Productive Simpson clonality was computed per sample as the square root of Simpson's diversity index over productive rearrangements. The source is immuneACCESS, and TCRdb retained only in-frame sequences with V and J called. Part of the clones is not carried over; for the studies checked, unresolved V genes explain less than half of this, and the remainder is unexplained. Clone size and the V and J calls come from that table; the DNA yielded D and trimming. This sample has about 52,000 clones in its table, and 70% to 85% of those were observed once. The biggest ten clones account for about 9.9% of the sample.

Here is what the overall study found, with its caveats: The quantity of clinical and demographic metadata differed by source and by participant and was supplied without curation.

This clone came up a few times. Which antigen it targets is not known. Base qualities were left out, and no much larger clone turns up one base away. Sample: peripheral blood. This TCR derives from an older man with COVID-19, enrolled during active disease. The chain is encoded by TRBV5-1 joined to TRBJ1-5; the D gene cannot be resolved reliably. The CDR3 corresponds to CASSLVAGSQPQHF. The bases are TGCGCCAGCAGCTTGGTGGCGGGCAGTCAGCCCCAGCATTTT.